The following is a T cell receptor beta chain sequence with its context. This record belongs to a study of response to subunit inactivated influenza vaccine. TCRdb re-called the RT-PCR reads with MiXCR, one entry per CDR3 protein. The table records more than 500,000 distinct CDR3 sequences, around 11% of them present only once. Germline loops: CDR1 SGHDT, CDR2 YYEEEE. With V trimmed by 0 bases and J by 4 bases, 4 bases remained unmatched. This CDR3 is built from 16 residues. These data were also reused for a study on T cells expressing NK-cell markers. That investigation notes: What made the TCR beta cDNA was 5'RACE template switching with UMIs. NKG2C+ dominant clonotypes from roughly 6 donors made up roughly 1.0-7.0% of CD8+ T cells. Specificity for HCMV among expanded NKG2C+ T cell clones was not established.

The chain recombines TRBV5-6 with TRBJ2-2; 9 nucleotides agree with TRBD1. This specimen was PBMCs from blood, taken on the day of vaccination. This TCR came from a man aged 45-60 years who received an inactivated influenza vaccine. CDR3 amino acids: CASSLVETGGTGELFF. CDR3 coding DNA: TGTGCCAGCAGCTTGGTTGAGACAGGGGGCACCGGGGAGCTGTTTTTT. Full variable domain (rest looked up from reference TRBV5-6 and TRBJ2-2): DAGVTQSPTHLIKTRGQQVTLRCSPKSGHDTVSWYQQALGQGPQFIFQYYEEEERQRGNFPDRFSGHQFPNYSSELNVNALLLGDSALYLCASSLVETGGTGELFFGEGSRLTVL.